The 17 T cell receptor beta chains in this list originate from one sample, sequenced in a study of cytomegalovirus exposure and HLA in healthy donors. The PCR was carried out with 60 Vbeta primers and 13 Jbeta primers. The method was immunoSEQ multiplex PCR; TCRdb's version includes in-frame clones alone and lacks a portion of them. This sample lists roughly 39,000 clones; its ten largest clones have roughly 2.9%. The sequencing input was PBMCs. The receptors were sampled from a woman aged 25 to 45 in good health and CMV-seropositive.

The chain links TRBV5-1 to TRBJ1-4; TRBD1 might be the D (6 bases). Trimming took off 4 bases at V and 3 bases at J, with 16 bases between the two ends. Per the germline V gene, CDR1 is SGHRS and CDR2 is YFSETQ. There are 16 residues in the CDR3. CDR3 protein: CASSLRQDHANEKLFF. The CDR3 DNA reads TGCGCCAGCAGCCTCCGACAGGACCATGCTAATGAAAAACTGTTTTTT.

The J gene is TRBJ2-5, the V gene TRBV6-5; 8 nucleotides align to TRBD2. The J call may be wrong; the DNA end is better matched by TRBJ2-7. CDR1 MNHEY and CDR2 SVGAGI come from the germline V gene. The CDR3 length is 14 residues. This chain's CDR3 is CASSYSRGGGEQYF. CDR3 in DNA: TGTGCCAGCAGTTACTCACGGGGGGGAGGCGAGCAGTACTTC.

This chain connects TRBV19 to TRBJ1-2, with D possibly TRBD1 on 5 matching bases. CDR1 and CDR2 (germline): LNHDA, SQIVND (reference sequence). V lost 0 bases and J lost 5, with 13 bases in between. The CDR3 loop spans 15 amino acids. CDR3 residues: CASSIEEGPGYGYTF. CDR3 DNA sequence: TGTGCCAGTAGTATAGAGGAGGGACCGGGGTATGGCTACACCTTC.

The chain has TRBV6-5 and TRBJ1-2; possible D gene TRBD1, 6 bases. This CDR3 has 12 residues. V dropped 4 bases and J dropped 7 bases, with 10 bases sitting between them. Per the germline V gene, CDR1 is MNHEY and CDR2 is SVGAGI. The CDR3, as DNA: TGTGCCAGCAGTTTTGTAGGGGGTGGCTACACCTTC. Amino acids: CASSFVGGGYTF.

The chain uses TRBV21-1 and TRBJ2-7; whether TRBD1, the table's D call, matches the DNA was not checked. TRBV21-1 is shown as a pseudogene. The CDR3 contains 14 residues. As DNA, the CDR3 is TGTGCCAGCAGCAAAGGGGACAGGGTCGACGAGCAGTACTTC. Protein sequence: CASSKGDRVDEQYF.

This chain connects TRBV6-1 to TRBJ1-5, with D maybe TRBD1 (6 bases). V was cut by 2 bases and J by 3 bases, with 17 bases left in between. There are 17 residues in the CDR3. Germline-derived CDR1 and CDR2 are MNHNS and SASEGT. As DNA, the CDR3 is TGTGCCAGCAGTGAATTTGTGGGGCAGGGGTTCAATCAGCCCCAGCATTTT. This codes for CASSEFVGQGFNQPQHF.

This chain connects TRBV2 to TRBJ1-1; 7 bases fit TRBD1. Per the germline V gene, CDR1 is SNHLY and CDR2 is FYNNEI. The CDR3 sequence is 14 residues long. V dropped 11 bases and J dropped 2; count of bases not matched to a gene: 11. CDR3 bases: TGTGCCTGTCATATCGGGACAGTTAACACTGAAGCTTTCTTT. This sequence encodes CACHIGTVNTEAFF. Filled out from reference TRBV2 and TRBJ1-1, the complete variable domain reads EPEVTQTPSHQVTQMGQEVILRCVPISNHLYFYWYRQILGQKVEFLVSFYNNEISEKSEIFDDQFSVERPDGSNFTLKIRSTKLEDSAMYFCACHIGTVNTEAFFGQGTRLTVV.

J is TRBJ1-6 and V is TRBV7-6; D gene ambiguous. Trimming took off 4 bases at V and 0 bases at J, with 7 bases between the two ends. The length of the CDR3 is 15 residues. Looked up from germline, CDR1 is SGHVS and CDR2 is FNYEAQ. The CDR3 sequence: CASSYDNSYNSPLHF. CDR3 bases: TGTGCCAGCAGCTACGACAACTCCTATAATTCACCCCTCCACTTT. The whole variable domain, filled in from reference TRBV7-6 and TRBJ1-6, reads GAGVSQSPRYKVTKRGQDVALRCDPISGHVSLYWYRQALGQGPEFLTYFNYEAQQDKSGLPNDRFSAERPEGSISTLTIQRTEQRDSAMYRCASSYDNSYNSPLHFGNGTRLTVT.

The V call is TRBV5-1, the J call TRBJ2-5, with 10 bases aligning to TRBD2. This CDR3 spans 16 amino acids. The germline gives CDR1 SGHRS, CDR2 YFSETQ. V trimming: 1 base; J trimming: 2 bases; junction bases outside the gene matches: 5. CDR3 nucleotides: TGCGCCAGCAGCTTGATGTCTAGCGGGGGACAAGAGACCCAGTACTTC. This sequence encodes CASSLMSSGGQETQYF.

The rearrangement links TRBV30 to TRBJ1-4; D is unclear. This CDR3 region has 16 residues. V shed 3 bases and J shed 8 bases, with 22 bases lying between them. The germline gives CDR1 GTSNPN, CDR2 SVGIG (reference sequence). The CDR3, as DNA: TGTGCCTGGAGGCAATTTGGGTCTCGGCGGGAAGAAAAACTGTTTTTT. Translated, it gives CAWRQFGSRREEKLFF.

The rearrangement links TRBV30 to TRBJ2-3, with 8 bases identical to TRBD1. CDR1 GTSNPN and CDR2 SVGIG come from the germline V gene (reference sequence). V lost 4 bases, J lost 5 bases, and 5 bases stayed unmatched. This CDR3 contains 13 residues. In nucleotides, the CDR3 is TGTGCCTGGACCCAAGGGACAGGAGATACGCAGTATTTT. It encodes CAWTQGTGDTQYF.

The chain joins TRBV18 to TRBJ1-5; no firm D call. V was clipped by 3 bases and J by 9 bases, with 9 bases between them. Per the germline V gene, CDR1 is KGHSH and CDR2 is LQKENI. This CDR3 spans 12 amino acids. CDR3 region: CASSPEGGPQHF. CDR3 DNA sequence: TGTGCCAGCTCACCGGAGGGAGGGCCCCAGCATTTT.

This clone ranks as large (0.1 to 1%) in terms of frequency. This sequence joins TRBV5-5 and TRBJ1-6; D gene uncertain. CDR1 is SGHKS and CDR2 is YYEKEE in the germline V gene (reference sequence). The CDR3 sequence is 12 residues long. Trimming pared 5 bases from V and 9 bases from J, leaving 9 bases between. In DNA, the CDR3 is TGTGCCAGCAGGGAGTTTGGTTCACCCCTCCACTTT. Translation: CASREFGSPLHF.

V usage is TRBV2 and J usage is TRBJ2-1; D gene ambiguous. This CDR3 comprises 14 residues. CDR1 is SNHLY and CDR2 is FYNNEI in the germline V gene. V gave up 4 bases and J gave up 4 bases, with 11 bases separating them. The CDR3 DNA follows: TGTGCCAGCAGTGGGAGCGCTCGGTACAATGAGCAGTTCTTC. Amino acids: CASSGSARYNEQFF.

Worth noting for this clone: At one boundary the junction diverges from the germline segment, which might be a read error. J is TRBJ1-1 and V is TRBV30, with a tentative D call TRBD1 (5 bases). From germline, CDR1 is GTSNPN and CDR2 SVGIG (reference sequence). The CDR3 has 17 amino acids. CDR3: CAWTGWGLVYLNTEASF. The CDR3 nucleotides read TGTGCCTGGACTGGGTGGGGCCTAGTATACCTGAACACTGAAGCTTCCTTT. Full variable domain (outside the CDR3, taken from reference TRBV30 and TRBJ1-1): SQTIHQWPATLVQPVGSPLSLECTVEGTSNPNLYWYRQAAGRGLQLLFYSVGIGQISSEVPQNLSASRPQDRQFILSSKKLLLSDSGFYLCAWTGWGLVYLNTEASFGQGTRLTVV.

The chain couples TRBV19 to TRBJ2-3, with D possibly being TRBD1 (6 bases). This CDR3 comprises 14 residues. Looked up from germline, CDR1 is LNHDA and CDR2 is SQIVND (reference sequence). V was shortened by 3 bases and J by 3 bases, with 10 bases between the two germline ends. CDR3 amino acids: CASSMNRATDTQYF. The CDR3 region has the DNA TGTGCCAGTAGTATGAACAGGGCAACAGATACGCAGTATTTT.

CDR3 in amino acids: CASSPLGGRSPLHF. The CDR3 DNA reads TGTGCCAGCAGTCCCCTAGGGGGCCGTTCACCCCTCCACTTT. The J gene is TRBJ1-6, the V gene TRBV27, with 7 bases lining up with TRBD1. The CDR3 spans 14 residues. V trimming: 5 bases; J trimming: 9 bases; junction bases outside the gene matches: 7. Germline V CDR1 and CDR2: MNHEY, SMNVEV (reference sequence).